The rows below give T cell receptor beta chains drawn from one sample of a study of blood T cells in healthy people across ages. TCRdb reprocessed the 5' RACE reads via MiXCR and lists one record per CDR3 protein. The sample contains over 700,000 distinct CDR3 sequences, 20% to 25% of which appear only once. The same specimen was also included in a second study, on T cells of mothers and their children.

The sample comprised blood. These receptors were taken from a boy aged 5-17 years in good health. Both conserved end residues are part of each CDR3. The D gene is left open where the match is weak. Clone size, where shown, is once, few, many, or a class for clones that have expanded.

>TRBJ1-4|TRBV15|-|-
CATSRDNEKLFF
TGTGCCACCAGCAGAGATAATGAAAAACTGTTTTTT
>TRBJ1-2|TRBV18|few|-
CASTRAGEGYTF
TGTGCCAGCACCCGAGCAGGGGAAGGCTACACCTTC
>TRBJ2-6|TRBV29-1|-|-
CSVQGEASSGANVLTF
TGCAGCGTCCAGGGGGAGGCCTCCTCTGGGGCCAACGTCCTGACTTTC
>TRBJ2-1|TRBV11-1|-|-
CASSFGEAGPYNEQFF
TGTGCCAGCAGCTTCGGTGAGGCCGGCCCCTACAATGAGCAGTTCTTC
>TRBJ1-5|TRBV6-6|-|-
CTSSDLGNQPQHF
TGTACCTCGTCGGATTTAGGCAATCAGCCCCAGCATTTT
>TRBJ1-2|TRBV7-2|few|-
CASSPREGSGVGYTF
TGTGCCAGCAGTCCCCGTGAGGGGTCGGGAGTAGGCTACACCTTC
>TRBJ2-5|TRBV12-3/TRBV12-4|-|-
CASSPSKGGETQYF
TGTGCCAGCAGTCCATCCAAGGGAGGAGAGACCCAGTACTTC
>TRBJ2-3|TRBV9|-|TRBD2
CASSALAGDRIDTQYF
TGTGCCAGCAGCGCTCTAGCGGGGGACCGCATTGATACGCAGTATTTT
>TRBJ2-5|TRBV28|-|-
CASSLGGDGTQYF
TGTGCCAGCAGTTTAGGCGGGGATGGGACCCAGTACTTC
>TRBJ2-1|TRBV7-2|-|TRBD2
CASSPPSGGFNEQFF
TGTGCCAGCAGCCCCCCTAGCGGGGGTTTCAATGAGCAGTTCTTC
>TRBJ2-7|TRBV6-5|few|-
CASSTDRDYEQYF
TGTGCCAGCAGTACCGACCGCGACTACGAGCAGTACTTC
>TRBJ2-2|TRBV18|-|-
CASPTRQDPTGELFF
TGTGCCAGTCCCACAAGACAGGATCCCACCGGGGAGCTGTTTTTT
>TRBJ2-7|TRBV27|-|TRBD1
CASSRDRANYEQYF
TGTGCCAGCAGCCGGGACAGGGCCAACTACGAGCAGTACTTC
>TRBJ2-2|TRBV12-5|few|-
CASGLVRSVDTGELFF
TGTGCTAGTGGTTTGGTCCGGTCGGTGGACACCGGGGAGCTGTTTTTT
>TRBJ2-5|TRBV9|-|-
CASSVAYGVYETQYF
TGTGCCAGCAGCGTAGCTTATGGAGTGTATGAGACCCAGTACTTC
>TRBJ1-2|TRBV29-1|-|-
CSVPGTLRGGYTF
TGCAGCGTTCCGGGGACTCTGAGGGGTGGCTACACCTTC
>TRBJ2-7|TRBV12-3/TRBV12-4|few|-
CASSLARAYEQYF
TGTGCCAGCAGTTTAGCGCGAGCCTACGAGCAGTACTTC
>TRBJ1-6|TRBV5-1|few|-
CASSLEREMGPLHF
TGCGCCAGCAGCTTGGAGAGGGAAATGGGACCCCTCCACTTT
>TRBJ2-1|TRBV20-1|few|TRBD1
CSARRGQGASEQFF
TGCAGTGCTAGAAGGGGACAGGGGGCTAGTGAGCAGTTCTTC
>TRBJ2-7|TRBV3-1|-|-
CASSQDLAGSYEQYF
TGTGCCAGCAGCCAAGATCTGGCTGGCTCCTACGAGCAGTACTTC
>TRBJ2-1|TRBV29-1|-|-
CSVEDVRSYNEQFF
TGCAGCGTTGAAGACGTACGGAGTTACAATGAGCAGTTCTTC
>TRBJ2-2|TRBV2|-|-
CASKGDTNTGELFF
TGTGCCAGCAAAGGTGACACCAACACCGGGGAGCTGTTTTTT
>TRBJ2-5|TRBV6-5|-|-
CASFAWGGGSETQYF
TGTGCCAGCTTCGCATGGGGGGGCGGATCGGAGACCCAGTACTTC
>TRBJ2-7|TRBV12-3/TRBV12-4|-|TRBD1
CASSFGQGDSYEQYF
TGTGCCAGCAGTTTTGGACAGGGGGATTCCTACGAGCAGTACTTC
>TRBJ2-3|TRBV5-6|-|TRBD2
CASSPGTSSFDTQYF
TGTGCCAGCAGCCCCGGGACTAGCAGTTTTGATACGCAGTATTTT
>TRBJ1-2|TRBV29-1|-|-
CSVESNSYGYTF
TGCAGCGTTGAGTCGAACAGCTATGGCTACACCTTC
>TRBJ2-5|TRBV6-6|-|-
CARYTTGLETQYF
TGTGCCAGGTACACTACAGGGTTGGAGACCCAGTACTTC
>TRBJ2-7|TRBV12-3/TRBV12-4|-|-
CASSKQGQSREYEQYF
TGTGCCAGCAGTAAGCAAGGACAGTCTAGGGAGTACGAGCAGTACTTC
>TRBJ1-6|TRBV21-1|-|-
CASNSGTGTGKSSYNSPLHF
TGTGCCAGCAACTCGGGGACCGGGACAGGAAAGAGCTCCTATAATTCACCCCTCCACTTT
>TRBJ2-5|TRBV4-1|few|-
CASSQSPMAVGETQYF
TGCGCCAGCAGCCAATCGCCCATGGCCGTGGGTGAGACCCAGTACTTC
>TRBJ2-7|TRBV29-1|few|-
CSVGTLYEQYF
TGCAGCGTTGGCACCCTCTACGAGCAGTACTTC
>TRBJ2-7|TRBV6-1|-|TRBD1
CASSEDGQANFYEQYF
TGTGCCAGCAGTGAAGACGGACAGGCCAACTTCTACGAGCAGTACTTC